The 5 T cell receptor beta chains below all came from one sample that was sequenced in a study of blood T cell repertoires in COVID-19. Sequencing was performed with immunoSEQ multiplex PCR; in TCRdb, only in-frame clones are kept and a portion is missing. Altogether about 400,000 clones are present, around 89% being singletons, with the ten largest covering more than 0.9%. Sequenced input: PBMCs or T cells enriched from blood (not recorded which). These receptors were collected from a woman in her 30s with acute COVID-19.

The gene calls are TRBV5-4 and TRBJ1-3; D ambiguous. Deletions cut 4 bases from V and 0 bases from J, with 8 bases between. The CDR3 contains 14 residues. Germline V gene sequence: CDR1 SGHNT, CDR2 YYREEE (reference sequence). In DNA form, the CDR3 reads TGTGCCAGCAGCCAAGCCGGCTCTGGAAACACCATATATTTT. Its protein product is CASSQAGSGNTIYF.

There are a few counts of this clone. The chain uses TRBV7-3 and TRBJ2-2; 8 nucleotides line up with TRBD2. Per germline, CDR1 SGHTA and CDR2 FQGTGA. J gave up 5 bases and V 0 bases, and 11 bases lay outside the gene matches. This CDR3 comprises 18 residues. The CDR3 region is CASSLTYAGGVSTGELFF. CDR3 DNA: TGTGCCAGCAGCTTAACTTACGCGGGGGGCGTCTCGACCGGGGAGCTGTTTTTT.

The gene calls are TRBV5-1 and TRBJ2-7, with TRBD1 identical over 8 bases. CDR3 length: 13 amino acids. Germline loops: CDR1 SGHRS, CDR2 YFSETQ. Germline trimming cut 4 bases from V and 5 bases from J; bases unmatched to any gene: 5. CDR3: CASSPWTGNEQYF. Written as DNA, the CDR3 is TGCGCCAGCAGCCCCTGGACAGGGAACGAGCAGTACTTC.

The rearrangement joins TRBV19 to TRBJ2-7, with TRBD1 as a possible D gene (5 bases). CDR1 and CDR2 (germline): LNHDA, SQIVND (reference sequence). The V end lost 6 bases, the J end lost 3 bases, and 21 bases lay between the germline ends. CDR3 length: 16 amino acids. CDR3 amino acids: CASSRSARELIYEQYF. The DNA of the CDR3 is TGTGCCAGTAGCCGATCGGCCAGGGAACTTATCTACGAGCAGTACTTC.

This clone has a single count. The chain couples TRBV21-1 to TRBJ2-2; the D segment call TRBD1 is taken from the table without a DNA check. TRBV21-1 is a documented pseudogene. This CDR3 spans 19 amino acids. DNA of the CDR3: TGTGCCAGCAGCAAACGAAGGGCCAGACAGGGGAGGCTCACCGGGGAGCTGTTTTTT. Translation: CASSKRRARQGRLTGELFF.